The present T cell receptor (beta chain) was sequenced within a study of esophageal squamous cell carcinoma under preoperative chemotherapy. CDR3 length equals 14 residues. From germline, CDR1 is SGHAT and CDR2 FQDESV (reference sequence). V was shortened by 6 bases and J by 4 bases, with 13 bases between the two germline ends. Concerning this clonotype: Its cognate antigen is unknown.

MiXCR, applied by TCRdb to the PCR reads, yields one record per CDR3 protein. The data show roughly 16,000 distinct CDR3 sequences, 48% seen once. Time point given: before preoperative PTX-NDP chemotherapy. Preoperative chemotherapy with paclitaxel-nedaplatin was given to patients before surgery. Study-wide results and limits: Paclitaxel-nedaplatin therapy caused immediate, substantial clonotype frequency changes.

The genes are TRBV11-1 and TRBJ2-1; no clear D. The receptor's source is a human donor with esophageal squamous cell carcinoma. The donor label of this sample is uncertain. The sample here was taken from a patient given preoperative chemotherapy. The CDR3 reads CASSQRKDYNEQFF. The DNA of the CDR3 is TGTGCCAGCAGTCAGAGGAAGGATTACAATGAGCAGTTCTTC.